The T cell receptor (beta chain) under discussion was sequenced for a study of CD8+ T cells in alopecia areata. In the study overall: Tofacitinib ran 6 to 18 months, followed by 6 months off drug.

The germline V gene has CDR1 SGHNT and CDR2 YYREEE (reference sequence). With 0 bases clipped from V and 1 base from J, the junction kept 12 bases outside the gene matches. The CDR3 is 19 residues long. Isolated RNA was reverse transcribed into cDNA used as the sequencing template. The method was immunoSEQ multiplex PCR; TCRdb's version includes in-frame clones alone and lacks a portion of them. The sample shows about 130,000 clones, roughly 61% of them seen only once. The specimen was CD4+ T cells sorted from blood, collected at week 0. The receptor comes from a human donor with alopecia areata. The chain links TRBV5-4 to TRBJ2-7; 11 bases are a match to TRBD2. CDR3 DNA: TGTGCCAGCAGCTTGGTCGGCAGGCCACTAGCGGGAGCTTCCTACGAGCAGTACTTC. Residues: CASSLVGRPLAGASYEQYF.